This TCR beta chain came from a study of cytotoxic CD8 clonotypes in ibrutinib-treated CLL. Clones were read by immunoSEQ multiplex PCR, and TCRdb kept only the in-frame ones, dropping some. The sample holds approximately 350,000 clones; about 61% are singletons and the top ten take about 5.9%. V gave up 4 bases and J gave up 1 base, with 16 bases separating them. Germline values: CDR1 LGHNA, CDR2 YSLEER. The CDR3 is made up of 16 amino acids. This chain connects TRBV4-3 to TRBJ2-5; the D gene is possibly TRBD2 (6 bases). The sequenced sample was PBMCs, obtained after 36 months of ibrutinib treatment. This clonotype was obtained from a human donor with chronic lymphocytic leukemia. The DNA of the CDR3 is TGCGCCAGCAGCCCAGAACCCCGGGGGATCCAAGAGACCCAGTACTTC. This gives the protein CASSPEPRGIQETQYF.